This T cell receptor beta chain is drawn from a study of cytomegalovirus exposure and HLA in healthy donors. General study points: Three chains linked to CMV were shown in vitro to be specific for CMV antigens. Within the 120 or so validation repertoires, first-cohort TCR clusters tended to co-occur, according to a later analysis. While the bulk of TCR sequences proved rare, some public TCRs turned up in many donors.

The donors were members of the roughly 130-subject validation cohort (separate from the approximately 670-subject first cohort). TCRdb keeps only in-frame clones here, not all; method: immunoSEQ multiplex PCR. The top ten clones hold 2.6% of a sample with fewer than 250,000 clones, around nine tenths of them seen once. Trimming removed 2 bases from V and 2 bases from J, with 7 bases in between. This CDR3 comprises 14 residues. Germline lookup yields CDR1 MNHNS and CDR2 SASEGT. Remarks on this clone: No antigen is known for it.

The sequence derives from a man between 18 and 29 years old in good health and CMV-seronegative. The V call is TRBV6-1, the J call TRBJ1-3; no clear D. The specimen sequenced was PBMCs. The CDR3: CASSEIGAGNTIYF. CDR3 nucleotides: TGTGCCAGCAGTGAAATCGGGGCTGGAAACACCATATATTTT.